The next 17 T cell receptor beta chains were all read from a single sample in a study of CD8 T cells in Susac syndrome. Random hexamers were used to reverse transcribe the RNA input (roughly 0.5 to 1 ug). In TCRdb, the immunoSEQ multiplex PCR reads were re-called with MiXCR into one record per CDR3 protein. The sample contains 150,000 to 200,000 distinct CDR3 sequences, around 96% of which appear only once. Sequenced sample: CD4+ T cells from PBMCs. These receptors were taken from a human donor in good health.

This sequence joins TRBV5-1 and TRBJ2-7; 8 bases are shared with TRBD1. CDR1 SGHRS and CDR2 YFSETQ come from the germline V gene. There are 15 residues in the CDR3. Trimming took 4 bases from V and 0 from J; bases not matched to a gene: 6. CDR3 in DNA: TGCGCCAGCAGCCCGTGGACAGGGAGCTCCTACGAGCAGTACTTC. Protein product: CASSPWTGSSYEQYF. Full variable domain (rest looked up from reference TRBV5-1 and TRBJ2-7): KAGVTQTPRYLIKTRGQQVTLSCSPISGHRSVSWYQQTPGQGLQFLFEYFSETQRNKGNFPGRFSGRQFSNSRSEMNVSTLELGDSALYLCASSPWTGSSYEQYFGPGTRLTVT.

The gene calls are TRBV6-2 or TRBV6-3 and TRBJ2-1; weak D call: TRBD1 (6 bases). The V end lost 6 bases, the J end lost 3 bases, and 15 bases lay between the germline ends. The CDR3 runs to 15 residues. Germline-derived CDR1 and CDR2 are MNHEY and SVGEGT. Here the CDR3 reads CASRGPGQYYNEQFF. In nucleotides, the CDR3 is TGTGCCAGCAGGGGACCGGGACAATACTACAATGAGCAGTTCTTC.

This rearrangement joins TRBV6-1 to TRBJ2-7, with 8 bases fitting TRBD2. In germline, CDR1 is MNHNS, CDR2 SASEGT. The V gene end was trimmed by 8 bases and the J gene end by 0 bases; junction bases not matched to a gene: 9. The CDR3 length is 15 residues. The DNA for the CDR3 is TGTGCCAGCGAGACCCGGACTAGCCTCTCCTACGAGCAGTACTTC. Encoded protein: CASETRTSLSYEQYF.

The J gene is TRBJ1-1, the V gene TRBV12-3 or TRBV12-4; D is ambiguous. The V end was cut by 5 bases, the J end by 0 bases, with 7 bases between. The CDR3 has 13 amino acids. CDR3 sequence: CASSPEMNTEAFF. CDR3 nucleotides: TGTGCCAGCAGTCCGGAGATGAACACTGAAGCTTTCTTT.

V is TRBV5-4 and J is TRBJ2-5; D may be TRBD1 (5 bases). The V gene's germline CDR1 is SGHNT and CDR2 YYREEE (reference sequence). This CDR3 region has 16 residues. The V end lost 1 base, the J end lost 2 bases, and 15 bases lay between the germline ends. DNA of the CDR3: TGTGCCAGCAGCTTGACTGGCGCGTCAGGGCAAGAGACCCAGTACTTC. It translates to CASSLTGASGQETQYF.

The chain uses TRBV7-9 and TRBJ1-2; TRBD1 matches at 7 bases. Unmatched junction bases numbered 4, after V lost 3 bases and J lost 6 bases. The germline V gene has CDR1 SEHNR and CDR2 FQNEAQ (reference sequence). CDR3 size: 13 residues. The CDR3 DNA follows: TGTGCCAGCAGCTTGGTACAGGGGAATGGCTACACCTTC. Protein product: CASSLVQGNGYTF.

The sample holds one count of this clonotype. The CDR3 here is CSARMGILGEAFF. DNA for the CDR3: TGCAGTGCTAGAATGGGGATTCTTGGCGAAGCTTTCTTT. The V gene is TRBV20-1, the J gene TRBJ1-1; D is ambiguous. The ends were cut back, 2 bases at V and 8 bases at J, with 15 bases in the middle. Germline V gene sequence: CDR1 DFQATT, CDR2 SNEGSKA (reference sequence). The CDR3 covers 13 residues.

The table lists this clonotype with a count of one. The genes are TRBV24-1 and TRBJ2-5, with 9 bases lining up with TRBD1. Germline trimming cut 4 bases from V and 5 bases from J; bases unmatched to any gene: 4. The CDR3 consists of 14 residues. Germline V gene sequence: CDR1 KGHDR, CDR2 SFDVKD. CDR3 residues: CATSERTGDETQYF. The CDR3 DNA follows: TGTGCCACCAGTGAGCGGACAGGGGATGAGACCCAGTACTTC.

The rearrangement links TRBV20-1 to TRBJ1-6; D unclear. Germline-derived CDR1 and CDR2 are DFQATT and SNEGSKA (reference sequence). Trimming shortened V by 1 base and J by 7 bases, and 8 bases separated the two germline ends. The CDR3 loop spans 13 amino acids. The CDR3: CSARGMINSPLHF. The CDR3 nucleotides read TGCAGTGCTAGAGGGATGATCAATTCACCCCTCCACTTT.

The V call is TRBV29-1, the J call TRBJ2-3, with 8 positions matching TRBD2. V was clipped by 8 bases and J by 1 base; unmatched bases: 8. The length of the CDR3 is 14 residues. The germline V gene encodes CDR1 SQVTM and CDR2 ANQGSEA. The CDR3 loop is CSTQRGGGTDTQYF. Written as DNA, the CDR3 is TGCAGCACCCAACGGGGGGGAGGCACAGATACGCAGTATTTT.

This sequence joins TRBV7-2 and TRBJ1-6, with D uncertain. The CDR3 length is 12 residues. Germline lookup yields CDR1 SGHTA and CDR2 FQGNSA. V gave up 5 bases and J gave up 7 bases, with 6 bases separating them. CDR3 in DNA: TGTGCCAGCAGCACGCTGAATTCACCCCTCCACTTT. Translating gives CASSTLNSPLHF.

The genes are TRBV20-1 and TRBJ1-3; TRBD1 might be the D (5 bases). This CDR3 spans 15 amino acids. Trimming took 6 bases from V and 0 from J, leaving 15 bases between them. Germline V lookup: CDR1 DFQATT, CDR2 SNEGSKA (reference sequence). CDR3 sequence reads: CSAARRGSSGNTIYF. The CDR3 DNA sequence: TGCAGTGCCGCCCGAAGGGGATCCTCTGGAAACACCATATATTTT.

This chain uses TRBV5-6 with TRBJ2-3; D gene unclear. Germline lookup yields CDR1 SGHDT and CDR2 YYEEEE. CDR3 length: 13 residues. V lost 1 base, J lost 4 bases, and 7 bases lay in between. CDR3: CASSLWPADTQYF. CDR3 sequence (DNA): TGTGCCAGCAGCTTGTGGCCGGCAGATACGCAGTATTTT.

This clonotype showed up just a few times. The chain carries TRBV24-1 and TRBJ2-5, with 7 bases that match TRBD1. Germline-derived CDR1 and CDR2 are KGHDR and SFDVKD. The CDR3 extends over 16 amino acids. V was clipped by 4 bases and J by 0 bases; unmatched bases: 7. The CDR3 DNA follows: TGTGCCACCAGTGAGACCGGGACAGCCAACCAAGAGACCCAGTACTTC. Its translation is CATSETGTANQETQYF.

The chain is built from TRBV7-8 and TRBJ1-5, with 8 bases lining up with TRBD1. V trimming: 0 bases; J trimming: 6 bases; junction bases outside the gene matches: 7. The V gene's germline CDR1 is SGHVS and CDR2 FQNEAQ. This CDR3 is 16 amino acids long. The CDR3 DNA is TGTGCCAGCAGCTTAGCGAGAGACAGGGGTGGTCAGCCCCAGCATTTT. Amino acids: CASSLARDRGGQPQHF.

This chain joins TRBV20-1 and TRBJ2-2; D not resolved. Trimming took off 0 bases at V and 4 bases at J, with 9 bases between the two ends. The V gene's germline CDR1 is DFQATT and CDR2 SNEGSKA (reference sequence). The CDR3 runs 14 residues. CDR3 sequence: CSARDASSTGELFF. The CDR3 DNA sequence: TGCAGTGCTAGAGATGCCAGTTCCACCGGGGAGCTGTTTTTT.

The chain carries TRBV29-1 and TRBJ1-4; a possible D gene is TRBD1 (5 bases). The CDR3 totals 14 residues. V lost 5 bases and J lost 8, with 18 bases in between. Per the germline V gene, CDR1 is SQVTM and CDR2 is ANQGSEA. This CDR3 reads CSVRLSGTREKLFF. CDR3 coding DNA: TGCAGCGTTCGGCTTAGTGGGACTCGGGAAAAACTGTTTTTT.